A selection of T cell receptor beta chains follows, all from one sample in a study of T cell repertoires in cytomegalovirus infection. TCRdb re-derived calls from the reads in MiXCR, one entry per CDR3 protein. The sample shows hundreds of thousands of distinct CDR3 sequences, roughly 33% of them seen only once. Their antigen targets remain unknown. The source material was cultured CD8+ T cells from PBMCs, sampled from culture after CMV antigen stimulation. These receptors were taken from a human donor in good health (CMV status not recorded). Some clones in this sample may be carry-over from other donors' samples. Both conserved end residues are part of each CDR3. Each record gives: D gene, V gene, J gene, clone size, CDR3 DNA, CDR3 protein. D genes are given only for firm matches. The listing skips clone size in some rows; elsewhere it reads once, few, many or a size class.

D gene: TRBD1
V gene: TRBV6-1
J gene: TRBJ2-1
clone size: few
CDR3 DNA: TGTGCCAGCAGTGCCATCCGGGACAGCCCCAGTAATGAGCAGTTCTTC
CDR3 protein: CASSAIRDSPSNEQFF

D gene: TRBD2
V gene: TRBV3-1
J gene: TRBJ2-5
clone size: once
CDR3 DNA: TGTGCCAGCAGCCCACCGGCGGGGGGTTGGCAAGAGACCCAGTACTTC
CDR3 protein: CASSPPAGGWQETQYF

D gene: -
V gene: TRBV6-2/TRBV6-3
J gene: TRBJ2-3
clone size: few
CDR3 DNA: TGTGCCAGCAGTTACTCCGGGGTTGGACCAGATACGCAGTATTTT
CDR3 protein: CASSYSGVGPDTQYF

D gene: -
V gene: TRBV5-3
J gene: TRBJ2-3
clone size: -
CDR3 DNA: TGTGCCAACAGCCTCGATAGCACAGATACGCAGTATTTT
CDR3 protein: CANSLDSTDTQYF

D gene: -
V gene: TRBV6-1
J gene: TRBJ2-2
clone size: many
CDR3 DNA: TGTGCCAGCAGTGAGGGGACAACGAACACCGGGGAGCTGTTTTTT
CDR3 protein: CASSEGTTNTGELFF

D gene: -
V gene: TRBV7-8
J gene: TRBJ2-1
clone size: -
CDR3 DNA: TGTGCCAGCAGCATGCAGTTGGGATACAATGAGCAGTTCTTC
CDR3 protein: CASSMQLGYNEQFF

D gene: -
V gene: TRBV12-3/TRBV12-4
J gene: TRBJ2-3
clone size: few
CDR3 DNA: TGTGCCAGCAGCTCGGGGGTGACGCGAACAGATACGCAGTATTTT
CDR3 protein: CASSSGVTRTDTQYF

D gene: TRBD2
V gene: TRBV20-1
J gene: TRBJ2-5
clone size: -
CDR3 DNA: TGCAGTGCTAGAGATACGGGACTAGCGGGGGGGCTGGCAAAGACCCAGTACTTC
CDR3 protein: CSARDTGLAGGLAKTQYF

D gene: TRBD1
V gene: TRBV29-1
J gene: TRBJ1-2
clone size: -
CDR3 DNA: TGCAGCGGAAGACAGGGGGCAGGCTACACCTTC
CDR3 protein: CSGRQGAGYTF

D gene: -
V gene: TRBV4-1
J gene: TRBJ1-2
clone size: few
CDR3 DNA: TGCGCCAGCAGCCCCTCAGGGGTTGTTAACTATGGCTACACCTTC
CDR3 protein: CASSPSGVVNYGYTF

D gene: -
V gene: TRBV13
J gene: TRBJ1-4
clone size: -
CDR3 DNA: TGTGCCAGCAGTTTCAGAGGGGAGAATGAAAAACTGTTTTTT
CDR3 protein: CASSFRGENEKLFF

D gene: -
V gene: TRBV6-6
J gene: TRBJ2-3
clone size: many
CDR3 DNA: TGTGCCAGCAGTTACTCCGGGGGCCTGGATACGCAGTATTTT
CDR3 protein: CASSYSGGLDTQYF

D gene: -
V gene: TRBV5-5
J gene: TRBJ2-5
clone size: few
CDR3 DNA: TGTGCCAGCAGCTTAAATGGACCCCAGAGGGAGACCCAGTACTTC
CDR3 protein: CASSLNGPQRETQYF

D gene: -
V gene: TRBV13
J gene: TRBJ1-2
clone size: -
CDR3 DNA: TGTGCCAGCAGCCACCGACAGGCCAATGGCTACACCTTC
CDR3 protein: CASSHRQANGYTF

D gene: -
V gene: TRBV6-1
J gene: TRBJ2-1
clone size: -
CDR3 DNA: TGTGCCAGCAGTGAGGCTCCCGCCGATGAGCAGTTCTTC
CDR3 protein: CASSEAPADEQFF

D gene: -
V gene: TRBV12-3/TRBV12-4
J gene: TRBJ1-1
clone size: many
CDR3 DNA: TGTGCCAGCAGTTCCCTGACGGTAACTGAAGCTTTCTTT
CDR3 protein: CASSSLTVTEAFF

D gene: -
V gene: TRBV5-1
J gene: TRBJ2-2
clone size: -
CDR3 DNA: TGCGCCAGCAGCTTGAGGACAGAAACCGGGGAGCTGTTTTTT
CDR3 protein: CASSLRTETGELFF

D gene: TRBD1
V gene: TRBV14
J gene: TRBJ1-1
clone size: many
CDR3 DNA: TGTGCCAGCAGGCTCACAGGGGACACTGAAGCTTTCTTT
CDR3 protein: CASRLTGDTEAFF

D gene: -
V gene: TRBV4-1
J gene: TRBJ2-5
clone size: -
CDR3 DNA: TGCGCCAGCAGCCACCGAGAGGGGAGGTGGGAGACCCAGTACTTC
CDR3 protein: CASSHREGRWETQYF

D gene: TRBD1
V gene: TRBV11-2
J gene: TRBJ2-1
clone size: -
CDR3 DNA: TGTGCCAGCATCGCCGGGACAGGGGGCTTACGTGAGCAGTTCTTC
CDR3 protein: CASIAGTGGLREQFF

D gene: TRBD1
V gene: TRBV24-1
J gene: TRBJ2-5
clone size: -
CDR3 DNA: TGTGCCACCGGAGTACCCCACAGGGGACAAGAGACCCAGTACTTC
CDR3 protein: CATGVPHRGQETQYF

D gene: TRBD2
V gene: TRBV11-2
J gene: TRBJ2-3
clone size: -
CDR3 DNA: TGTGCCAGCAGCGCCACTAGCGGGGTTAGCACAGATACGCAGTATTTT
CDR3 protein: CASSATSGVSTDTQYF

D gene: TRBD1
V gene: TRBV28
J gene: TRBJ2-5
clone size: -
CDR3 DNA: TGTGCCAGCAGCCAGGACAGGGCAGAGACCCAGTACTTC
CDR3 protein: CASSQDRAETQYF

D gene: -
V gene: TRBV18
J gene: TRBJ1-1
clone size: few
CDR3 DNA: TGTGCCAGCTCACCCCATACGGGGGAGGGGAGACATTCACTGAACACTGAAGCTTTCTTT
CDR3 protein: CASSPHTGEGRHSLNTEAFF

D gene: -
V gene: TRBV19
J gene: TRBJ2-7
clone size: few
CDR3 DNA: TGTGCCAGTAGTTATAGCTACAGGGCCTCCTACGAGCAGTACTTC
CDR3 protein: CASSYSYRASYEQYF

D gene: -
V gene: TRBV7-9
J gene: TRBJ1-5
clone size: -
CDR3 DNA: TGTGCCAGCAGCTTTGGCCCTGGGGAGCCCCAGCATTTT
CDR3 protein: CASSFGPGEPQHF

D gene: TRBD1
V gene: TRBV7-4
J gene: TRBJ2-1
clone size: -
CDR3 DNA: TGTGCCAGCAGCCAAGTGGACAGGCTTTACAATGAGCAGTTCTTC
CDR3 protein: CASSQVDRLYNEQFF